This TCR beta chain was retrieved from a study of T cell therapy after organ transplantation (dated by TCRdb to about 2019). About the investigation overall: Autologous CMV-specific T cells, expanded in vitro for about 14 days with a peptide pool of 30 HLA class I and II CMV epitopes, were used as therapy products. A follow-up TRBV repertoire analysis was performed on an open-label phase I trial of autologous CMV-specific adoptive T cell therapy in solid-organ transplant recipients. Pretherapy peripheral blood samples were collected before commencement of T cell therapy. Only about 85% of the 10 patients had long-term post-therapy samples available. The median number of CMV-specific T cells given to patients was 1.92 x 10^8, delivered over 2 to 6 intravenous infusions. Of the approximately ten patients, eight were classified as clinical responders and two as nonresponders. Each patient got up to 6 T cell doses, given every 2 weeks, and was then monitored for approximately 31 weeks after finishing therapy.

Sample time point, as interpreted from the label and publication: before start of T cell therapy. Solid-organ transplant recipients with drug-resistant/recurrent cytomegalovirus were included as patients. Approximately 11 trial participants were chosen for repertoire analysis on the basis of the availability of post-therapy peripheral blood mononuclear cells. Viable CD3+CD8+CD4- lymphocytes were sorted from PBMCs on a BD FACSAria III. The Qiagen DNeasy Kit was used to extract genomic DNA from sorted cells. CDR1 is given as SGHAT and CDR2 as FQNNGV, both from the germline V gene. V loses 1 base of germline sequence and J loses 0 bases, and the interval between the two ends is 10 bases. The cysteine opens and the phenylalanine closes a CDR3 of 15 amino acids. The retained sequence is limited to the CDR3, 45 bases, with the frame set at the first base. For this clone: Its antigen is unknown. Nothing much larger sits one base from this clone, and base qualities are not available.

Using the immunoSEQ two-step, bias-controlled multiplex PCR assay, TRB CDR3 regions were amplified from genomic DNA. Sequencing of CDR3 libraries was carried out on an Illumina NextSeq 500. Per the source publication's procedure: The immunoSEQ Analyzer platform handled the initial alignment and bioinformatics, which included bias normalization against synthetic CDR3 analogs. V, D and J gene annotation followed the IMGT database definitions. Additional TRBV analyses were carried out with default settings in VDJtools version 1.1.10 and the R package tcR version 2.2.1.11. For the GLIPH analysis, version 1.0 was run with default settings. In CDR3 sequences with at least 5 reads, significant changes in clonotype frequency were tested by a 2-sided binomial test with Benjamini-Hochberg correction (alpha = 0.01). TCRdb retrieved this table from immuneACCESS and kept in-frame rearrangements only. Not all clones are present; in checked studies, unresolved V genes account for under half, and no reason is known for the remainder. V, J and clone size reflect that table, while D and trimming were determined from the DNA. The sample records roughly 48,000 clones, 94% of which are singletons. Around 3% of the sample goes to the ten largest clones.

Paper-wide results and their limitations: Reconstitution after therapy appeared to involve both transferred clonotypes and endogenous clonotypes that were not detected in the therapy products. Before therapy, nonresponders had marked clonal expansions, and after therapy the repertoires of nonresponders changed only minimally. Fold change in CD8 clonality after therapy inversely correlated with pretherapy clonality, suggesting less biased repertoires were more receptive to remodeling. The small cohort prevented assessing confounders such as concurrent antirejection and antiviral medications. Few detected expansions in nonresponders may reflect reduced sample coverage from poor CD8+ T cell yield.

The sample consisted of CD8+ T cells from blood, taken before autologous CMV-specific T cell therapy. The sequence was collected from a human patient who had received a solid organ transplant and had CMV disease. Here the chain combines TRBV11-2 and TRBJ2-7; no D gene is confidently identified. The nucleotide sequence reads TGTGCCAGCAGCTTAGGAGGCCGGAGCTCCTACGAGCAGTACTTC. Translated, it reads CASSLGGRSSYEQYF.